Reported below is one T cell receptor (beta chain). Clinical history as reported by participants underpinned cohort assignment. The entry originates in a study of blood T cell repertoires in COVID-19. As for the study in general: In each case, the material was cDNA or gDNA derived from T cells, B-cell-depleted T cells, or PBMCs.

Source study methods: How many nucleated cells were present was estimated from reference gene primer amplification. Libraries were prepared by immunoSEQ multiplex PCR; TCRdb keeps only in-frame clonotypes and omits some of them. From that table come the V and J calls and clone size; the DNA was used to work out D and trimming. The table includes about 250,000 clones, about four fifths detected once. The CDR3 loop spans 14 amino acids. In germline, CDR1 is LNHNV, CDR2 YYDKDF (reference sequence). Trimming removed 0 bases from V and 1 base from J, with 7 bases in between. The chain uses TRBV15 and TRBJ2-7; the D is unclear. Sequenced: PBMCs or T cells enriched from blood (not recorded which). The TCR was taken from a man aged 35 to 55 who had been exposed to COVID-19. This CDR3 is CATSREGRSYEQYF. The DNA for the CDR3 is TGTGCCACCAGCAGAGAGGGCAGGTCCTACGAGCAGTACTTC. The whole variable domain, remainder taken from reference TRBV15 and TRBJ2-7, is DAMVIQNPRYQVTQFGKPVTLSCSQTLNHNVMYWYQQKSSQAPKLLFHYYDKDFNNEADTPDNFQSRRPNTSFCFLDIRSPGLGDTAMYLCATSREGRSYEQYFGPGTRLTVT.